This is a list of T cell receptor beta chains from one sample in a study of blood T cell repertoires in COVID-19. This table comes from immunoSEQ multiplex PCR, and its TCRdb copy is limited to in-frame clones, with some not included. The sample consists of about 39,000 clones, 80% to 90% of them appearing once. The sequenced material came from peripheral blood. Every receptor here comes from a man aged 35 to 55 with active COVID-19. The CDR3 runs from the conserved cysteine through the conserved F or W. Each record gives: J gene, V gene, CDR3 protein.

TRBJ1-1,TRBV3-1/TRBV3-2,CASSPHYPGVNTEAFF
TRBJ2-7,TRBV9,CASSPAVQTYEQYF
TRBJ2-7,TRBV28,CASSLFSGAYEQYF
TRBJ2-1,TRBV10-3,CAISESQGNEQFF
TRBJ2-7,TRBV10-2,CASSDPPGGIYEQYF
TRBJ1-3,TRBV30,CAWKSGGSAGTIYF
TRBJ1-2,TRBV28,CASSRQGISYGYTF
TRBJ1-2,TRBV19,CASSLGQGVISYGYTF
TRBJ1-2,TRBV6-5,CASSYLQGIRGYTF
TRBJ2-7,TRBV28,CASSAPDRGFVSEQYF
TRBJ1-5,TRBV27,CASSLVQGINQPQHF
TRBJ2-7,TRBV10-3,CAISDPGGSSSYEQYF
TRBJ2-7,TRBV7-6,CASSPGLAATYEQYF
TRBJ2-5,TRBV6-5,CASSMGRETQYF
TRBJ1-1,TRBV5-1,CASSLSPGVVAEAFF
TRBJ2-7,TRBV10-3,CAINPGDPFYEQYF
TRBJ2-1,TRBV7-9,CASSASGRWHEQFF
TRBJ2-1,TRBV9,CASAPREGEQFF
TRBJ2-1,TRBV7-6,CASTLAGGSYNEQFF
TRBJ2-7,TRBV9,CASSPGTGPSYEQYF
TRBJ1-2,TRBV7-2,CASSLSSANYGYTF
TRBJ2-1,TRBV27,CASGTIEAFF
TRBJ2-1,TRBV4-1,CASSHPLAGKTNEQFF
TRBJ1-5,TRBV7-8,CASSLGGRVGNQPQHF
TRBJ2-1,TRBV7-2,CASSLGAHNEQFF
TRBJ2-7,TRBV30,CAWSVTSGNYEQYF
TRBJ2-6,TRBV30,CAWSVSRSGANVLTF
TRBJ2-2,TRBV2,CASSERTSVVTGELFF
TRBJ2-3,TRBV7-9,CASSPLTSGMTDTQYF
TRBJ1-2,TRBV6-2/TRBV6-3,CASSTSRDRGRVGYTF
TRBJ2-7,TRBV18,CASSPRGSYEQYF
TRBJ2-7,TRBV7-2,CASSLRGTGSYEQYF
TRBJ1-1,TRBV7-9,CASSLDTGGSEAFF
TRBJ1-1,TRBV25-1,CASRTEGFTEAFF
TRBJ2-1,TRBV3-1/TRBV3-2,CASSPLTGNEQFF
TRBJ2-7,TRBV5-6,CASSAPAGGPSEQYF
TRBJ1-5,TRBV28,CASSLGTGGLQPQHF
TRBJ1-3,TRBV10-2,CASSGWTANSGNTIYF
TRBJ2-1,TRBV30,CAWSVGLAGLNEQFF
TRBJ1-4,TRBV27,CASSGQGPGEKLFF
TRBJ1-1,TRBV19,CASSRDRGAEAFF